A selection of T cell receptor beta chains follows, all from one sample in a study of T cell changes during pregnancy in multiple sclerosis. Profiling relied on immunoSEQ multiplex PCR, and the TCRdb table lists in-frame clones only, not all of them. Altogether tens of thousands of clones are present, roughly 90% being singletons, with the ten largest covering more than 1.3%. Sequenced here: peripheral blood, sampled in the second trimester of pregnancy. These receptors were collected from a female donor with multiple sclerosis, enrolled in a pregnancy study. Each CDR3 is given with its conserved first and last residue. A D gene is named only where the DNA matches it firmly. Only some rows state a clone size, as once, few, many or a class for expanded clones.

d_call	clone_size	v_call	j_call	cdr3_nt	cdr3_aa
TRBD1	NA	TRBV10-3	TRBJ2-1	TGTGCCATCAGTGAGTCCAGGGGGACCCTCTATGAGCAGTTCTTC	CAISESRGTLYEQFF
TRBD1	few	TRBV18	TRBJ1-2	TGTGCCAGCTCCACCATGGCCAGGGGGCAATATGGCTACACCTTC	CASSTMARGQYGYTF
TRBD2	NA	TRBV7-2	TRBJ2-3	TGTGCCAGCAGCTTACCGGGACTAGCGGGTACAACGGCGCAGTATTTT	CASSLPGLAGTTAQYF
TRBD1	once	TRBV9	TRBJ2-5	TGTGCCAGCAGCGAGGGGGACAGGGGGATCGAGACCCAGTACTTC	CASSEGDRGIETQYF
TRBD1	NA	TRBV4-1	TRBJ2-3	TGCGCCAGCAGCCAAGGTACAGGGGGGGATACGCAGTATTTT	CASSQGTGGDTQYF
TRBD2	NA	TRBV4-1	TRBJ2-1	TGCGCCAGCAGCCAGGCTAGCACTAGCGGGAGGTACAATGAGCAGTTCTTC	CASSQASTSGRYNEQFF
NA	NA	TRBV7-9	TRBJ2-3	TGTGCCAGCAGCTTTGGGAGTCGAGGCACAGATACGCAGTATTTT	CASSFGSRGTDTQYF
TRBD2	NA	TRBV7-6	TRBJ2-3	TGTGCCAGCAGACAAGCGGGAGCAGATACGCAGTATTTT	CASRQAGADTQYF
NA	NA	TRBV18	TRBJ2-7	TGTGCCAGCTCACCGACAGCATACGAGCAGTACTTC	CASSPTAYEQYF
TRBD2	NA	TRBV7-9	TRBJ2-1	TGTGCCAGCAGCCCACTAGCGGGATCCTACAATGAGCAGTTCTTC	CASSPLAGSYNEQFF
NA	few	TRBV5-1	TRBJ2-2	TGCGCCAGCAGCTTGGTGGACAGCCAAACCGGGGAGCTGTTTTTT	CASSLVDSQTGELFF
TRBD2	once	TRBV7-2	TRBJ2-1	TGTGCCAGCAGCTCAGGGACTAGCGGGAGGGTTGGCAATGAGCAGTTCTTC	CASSSGTSGRVGNEQFF
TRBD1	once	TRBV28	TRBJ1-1	TGTGCCAGCAGTCTAGGGGGACAGGGCGCTGAAGCTTTCTTT	CASSLGGQGAEAFF
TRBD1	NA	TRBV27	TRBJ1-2	TGTGCCAGCAGGCCGGGACAGGGAGTCGGCTACACCTTC	CASRPGQGVGYTF
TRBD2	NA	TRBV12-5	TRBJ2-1	TGTGCTAGTGGTTCTACTAGCGGGATACTTGAGCAGTTCTTC	CASGSTSGILEQFF
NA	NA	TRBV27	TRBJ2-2	TGTGCCAGCAGTTTAGCGGGGGAGCTGTTTTTT	CASSLAGELFF
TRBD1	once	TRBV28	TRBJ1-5	TGTGCCAGCAGTCCCGCTGGACAGGGAGGTGGCAATCAGCCCCAGCATTTT	CASSPAGQGGGNQPQHF
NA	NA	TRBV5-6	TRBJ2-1	TGTGCCAGCAGCTTGGCCGGTGAGCAGTTCTTC	CASSLAGEQFF
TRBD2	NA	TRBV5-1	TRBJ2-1	TGCGCCAGCAGCAAAACAACCGGGACTAGCAGTGGGGAGCAGTTCTTC	CASSKTTGTSSGEQFF
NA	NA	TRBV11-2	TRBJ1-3	TGTGCCAGCAGCTTAGCAGGGGGAAACACCATATATTTT	CASSLAGGNTIYF
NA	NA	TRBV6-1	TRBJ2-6	TGTGCCAGCAGTGCCAATAAACCCAGCTCTGGGGCCAACGTCCTGACTTTC	CASSANKPSSGANVLTF
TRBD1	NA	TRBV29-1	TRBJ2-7	TGCAGCGTTGGTTTGCAGGGGGTCGAGCAGTACTTC	CSVGLQGVEQYF
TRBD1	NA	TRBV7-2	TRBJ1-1	TGTGCCAGCAGCTTAGGCAGGGGGCGGGATGCTTTCTTT	CASSLGRGRDAFF
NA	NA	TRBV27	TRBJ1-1	TGTGCCAGCAGTATAACAGGAGACACTGAAGCTTTCTTT	CASSITGDTEAFF
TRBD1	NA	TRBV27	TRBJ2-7	TGTGCCAGCAGCCTACAACCCCGGGACAGGGGATTCTACGAGCAGTACTTC	CASSLQPRDRGFYEQYF
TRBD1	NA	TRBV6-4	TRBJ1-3	TGTGCCAGCAGTGACTGGAGTCTTAAACAGGGGGCTGGAAACACCATATATTTT	CASSDWSLKQGAGNTIYF
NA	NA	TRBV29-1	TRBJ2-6	TGCAGCGTAACGCCAGGCTCTGGGGCCAACGTCCTGACTTTC	CSVTPGSGANVLTF
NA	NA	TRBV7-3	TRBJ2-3	TGTGCCAGCAGCTTACGCGGAGGTAGCACAGATACGCAGTATTTT	CASSLRGGSTDTQYF
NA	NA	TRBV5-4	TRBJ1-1	TGTGCCAGCAGCTTCCGGGACACTGAAGCTTTCTTT	CASSFRDTEAFF
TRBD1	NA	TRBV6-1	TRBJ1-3	TGTGCCAGCAGTGGGGTCTCGGACAGGGGCCGAAACACCATATATTTT	CASSGVSDRGRNTIYF
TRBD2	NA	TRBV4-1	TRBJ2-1	TGCGCCAGCAGCCAAGAGAATAGCGGGAGTCGCGAGCAGTTCTTC	CASSQENSGSREQFF
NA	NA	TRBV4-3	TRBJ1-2	TGCGCCAGCAGCCAAGAAATTGGCAGGGAAGATTTTAACTATGGCTACACCTTC	CASSQEIGREDFNYGYTF
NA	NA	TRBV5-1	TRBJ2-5	TGCGCCAGCAGCTTGGAGACTAAGTGGGAGACCCAGTACTTC	CASSLETKWETQYF